This T cell receptor beta chain was observed in a study of blood T cell repertoires in COVID-19. Study context: Researchers got acute and convalescent COVID-19 samples from the United States, Italy and Spain.

CDR3 length: 17 amino acids. V was shortened by 4 bases and J by 0 bases, with 18 bases between the two germline ends. Germline CDR1 MNHEY, CDR2 SMNVEV (reference sequence). Assay: immunoSEQ multiplex PCR; the TCRdb copy retains only in-frame clones and omits some. The sample lists about 25,000 clones, roughly 84% occurring once. The receptor comes from a man aged 45-60 years with active COVID-19. Sequenced sample: peripheral blood. V is TRBV27 and J is TRBJ1-2, with no clear D. DNA for the CDR3: TGTGCCAGCAGTTCCAGGACGGGAGAAGTTTCTAACTATGGCTACACCTTC. This gives the protein CASSSRTGEVSNYGYTF.